The 20 T cell receptor beta chains given below trace back to one sample, sequenced in a study of cytotoxic CD8 clonotypes in ibrutinib-treated CLL. Some clones are missing from TCRdb's copy, which holds only in-frame ones; the method was immunoSEQ multiplex PCR. The table lists roughly 47,000 clones, around half of them singletons. The specimen was PBMCs, collected after 12 months of ibrutinib treatment. These receptor sequences come from a human donor with chronic lymphocytic leukemia.

This sequence joins TRBV5-1 and TRBJ1-1; D remains unclear. Trimming stripped 0 bases from V and 1 base from J, with 10 bases between. Germline CDR1 is SGHRS and CDR2 is YFSETQ. This CDR3 spans 15 amino acids. CDR3 DNA: TGCGCCAGCAGCTTGGGTCACCAATCGAACACTGAAGCTTTCTTT. Translating gives CASSLGHQSNTEAFF.

This chain links TRBV27 with TRBJ2-2; D is unresolved. CDR1 and CDR2 (germline): MNHEY, SMNVEV (reference sequence). The CDR3 runs to 17 residues. Trimming took 4 bases from V and 1 from J, leaving 16 bases between them. In DNA form, the CDR3 reads TGTGCCAGCAGTTACCTGGGGATATCATTGAACACCGGGGAGCTGTTTTTT. It specifies CASSYLGISLNTGELFF.

The V gene is TRBV4-1, the J gene TRBJ2-7, with TRBD1 identical over 7 bases. The CDR3 extends over 15 amino acids. Germline V gene lookup returns CDR1 MGHRA and CDR2 YSYEKL. Trimming took 0 bases from V and 1 from J; bases not matched to a gene: 3. The CDR3 region is CASSQDSDRSYEQYF. The CDR3 region has the DNA TGCGCCAGCAGCCAAGATTCGGACAGGTCCTACGAGCAGTACTTC.

The V and J genes are TRBV4-1 and TRBJ1-5, with D perhaps TRBD1 (5 bases). The CDR3 sequence is 16 residues long. The germline V gene encodes CDR1 MGHRA and CDR2 YSYEKL. Between the trimmed V and J ends, which lost 1 base and 3 bases, there was a span of 13 bases. The CDR3 region is CASSQGYQGPNQPQHF. CDR3 DNA: TGCGCCAGCAGCCAAGGGTATCAGGGACCCAATCAGCCCCAGCATTTT.

V gene TRBV5-1 combines with J gene TRBJ2-3, with 11 positions matching TRBD2. This CDR3 has 16 amino acids. Germline CDR1 and CDR2: SGHRS and YFSETQ. Trimming removed 4 bases from V and 2 bases from J; junction bases left unmatched: 6. The CDR3 region is CASSTTSGSPTDTQYF. The CDR3 bases are TGCGCCAGCAGCACAACTAGCGGGAGTCCCACAGATACGCAGTATTTT. Supplemented by reference TRBV5-1 and TRBJ2-3, the full variable domain reads KAGVTQTPRYLIKTRGQQVTLSCSPISGHRSVSWYQQTPGQGLQFLFEYFSETQRNKGNFPGRFSGRQFSNSRSEMNVSTLELGDSALYLCASSTTSGSPTDTQYFGPGTRLTVL.

This clone showed up just a few times. The chain employs TRBV28 and TRBJ2-7; D is possibly TRBD1 (6 bases). The germline CDR1 and CDR2 sequences are MDHEN and SYDVKM. V was pared by 2 bases and J by 1 base, with 12 bases between. The CDR3 spans 15 residues. CDR3 region: CASSLGRGFSYEQYF. The DNA of the CDR3 is TGTGCCAGCAGTTTAGGAAGGGGGTTTTCCTACGAGCAGTACTTC.

This clone showed up just a few times. The CDR3 DNA follows: TGTGCCAGCAGTGAAACCGGTAGCGAGGGCAAGGAGCAGTACTTC. This encodes CASSETGSEGKEQYF. This chain links TRBV6-1 with TRBJ2-7; tentative D call: TRBD2 (5 bases). V dropped 2 bases and J dropped 7 bases, with 18 bases sitting between them. Looked up from germline, CDR1 is MNHNS and CDR2 is SASEGT. This CDR3 contains 15 residues.

The chain combines TRBV7-2 with TRBJ1-6, with D hard to call. Germline loops: CDR1 SGHTA, CDR2 FQGNSA. The CDR3 is 13 amino acids. V was clipped by 0 bases and J by 10 bases, with 7 bases between them. The CDR3 DNA reads TGTGCCAGCAGCTTAGCGATGGGGTCACCCCTCCACTTT. It yields the protein CASSLAMGSPLHF.

The V gene is TRBV11-1, the J gene TRBJ2-7, with D tentatively TRBD1 or TRBD2 (5 bases each). CDR1 is SGHAT and CDR2 is FQDESV in the germline V gene (reference sequence). This CDR3 is 14 amino acids long. V was pared by 3 bases and J by 2 bases, with 11 bases between. Written as DNA, the CDR3 is TGTGCCAGCAGCTTCGGGACGACTACCTACGAGCAGTACTTC. Protein: CASSFGTTTYEQYF.

The chain joins TRBV11-3 to TRBJ1-2; D is possibly TRBD1 (6 bases). The CDR3 extends over 15 amino acids. The V end lost 2 bases, the J end lost 2 bases, and 12 bases lay between the germline ends. CDR1 and CDR2 from the germline V gene are SGHNT and YENEEA. CDR3 loop: CASSLKTGQNYGYTF. CDR3 sequence (DNA): TGTGCCAGCAGCTTAAAGACAGGACAGAACTATGGCTACACCTTC.

Here the CDR3 reads CASSWDGSSYEQYF. CDR3 DNA: TGTGCCAGCAGTTGGGACGGGAGCTCCTACGAGCAGTACTTC. The chain uses TRBV27 and TRBJ2-7; possible D gene TRBD2, 6 bases. Trimming took off 4 bases at V and 0 bases at J, with 10 bases between the two ends. The germline gives CDR1 MNHEY, CDR2 SMNVEV (reference sequence). This CDR3 spans 14 amino acids.

This clone has just a few counts. The genes are TRBV10-3 and TRBJ2-7; D is undetermined. The germline gives CDR1 ENHRY, CDR2 SYGVKD. With 3 bases removed from V and 2 bases from J, the gap between germline ends came to 14 bases. This CDR3 region has 15 residues. CDR3 protein: CAISEKVSAPYEQYF. Written as DNA, the CDR3 is TGTGCCATCAGTGAAAAGGTCTCAGCGCCCTACGAGCAGTACTTC.

J is TRBJ2-7 and V is TRBV28, with D possibly being TRBD2 (6 bases). Trimming stripped 8 bases from V and 3 bases from J, with 17 bases between. The CDR3 is made up of 14 amino acids. Germline CDR1 MDHEN, CDR2 SYDVKM. In DNA, the CDR3 is TGTGCCAGCGGTGGGACTTCCAACAACTACGAGCAGTACTTC. Translated: CASGGTSNNYEQYF.

This clone is judged medium-sized. The chain is built from TRBV6-6 and TRBJ1-5, with D possibly matching TRBD1 (5 bases). Germline V gives CDR1 MNHNY, CDR2 SVGAGI (reference sequence). The CDR3 has 11 residues. Trimming took 8 bases from V and 4 from J, leaving 6 bases between them. The CDR3 reads CASGGNQPQHF. DNA for the CDR3: TGTGCCAGCGGGGGGAATCAGCCCCAGCATTTT.

This rearrangement joins TRBV2 to TRBJ2-2; 10 nucleotides match TRBD2. CDR1 and CDR2 from the germline V gene are SNHLY and FYNNEI. The ends lost 8 bases at V and 4 bases at J; junction bases unmatched: 13. This CDR3 comprises 17 residues. In nucleotides, the CDR3 is TGTGCCAGCGAAGGTCCTCTAGCGGGAGTAGGCACCGGGGAGCTGTTTTTT. As protein: CASEGPLAGVGTGELFF.

This clone was counted a single time. This chain connects TRBV29-1 to TRBJ2-1; TRBD2 is a possible D gene (5 bases). The CDR3 totals 13 residues. Germline V gene data show CDR1 as SQVTM and CDR2 as ANQGSEA. The ends were cut back, 7 bases at V and 7 bases at J, with 17 bases in the middle. The CDR3 loop is CSAKGEGRNEQFF. CDR3 DNA sequence: TGCAGCGCGAAGGGAGAGGGTCGTAATGAGCAGTTCTTC.

This clone occurred many times. Other DNA sequences in the same sample also yield this CDR3. V is TRBV9 and J is TRBJ2-1; D not certain. The CDR3 consists of 13 residues. V was shortened by 0 bases and J by 5 bases, with 6 bases between the two germline ends. In germline, CDR1 is SGDLS, CDR2 YYNGEE. CDR3 sequence (DNA): TGTGCCAGCAGCGTAGATCGAGACAATGAGCAGTTCTTC. Protein product: CASSVDRDNEQFF.

The rearrangement links TRBV4-2 to TRBJ2-2; D is possibly TRBD1 (6 bases). The germline V and J ends were trimmed by 2 bases and 6 bases, with 13 bases remaining between them. Germline values: CDR1 LGHNA, CDR2 YNFKEQ. The CDR3 runs 15 residues. CDR3 loop: CASSQTGTKSGELFF. The CDR3 DNA reads TGTGCCAGCAGCCAAACCGGGACAAAATCCGGGGAGCTGTTTTTT.

CDR3 region: CASSVFLGGGYTF. For the CDR3, the DNA is TGTGCCAGCAGCGTATTTTTGGGCGGGGGCTACACCTTC. The rearrangement links TRBV9 to TRBJ1-2, with no clear D. CDR3 length equals 13 residues. The germline V gene has CDR1 SGDLS and CDR2 YYNGEE. Trimming took off 1 base at V and 8 bases at J, with 12 bases between the two ends.

Only a few counts were recorded for this clone. The chain links TRBV2 to TRBJ1-5; D is unclear. The CDR3 covers 14 residues. V gave up 1 base and J gave up 7 bases, with 11 bases separating them. Per the germline V gene, CDR1 is SNHLY and CDR2 is FYNNEI. Here the CDR3 reads CASSEGEVGQPQHF. Written as DNA, the CDR3 is TGTGCCAGCAGTGAAGGGGAAGTAGGACAGCCCCAGCATTTT.